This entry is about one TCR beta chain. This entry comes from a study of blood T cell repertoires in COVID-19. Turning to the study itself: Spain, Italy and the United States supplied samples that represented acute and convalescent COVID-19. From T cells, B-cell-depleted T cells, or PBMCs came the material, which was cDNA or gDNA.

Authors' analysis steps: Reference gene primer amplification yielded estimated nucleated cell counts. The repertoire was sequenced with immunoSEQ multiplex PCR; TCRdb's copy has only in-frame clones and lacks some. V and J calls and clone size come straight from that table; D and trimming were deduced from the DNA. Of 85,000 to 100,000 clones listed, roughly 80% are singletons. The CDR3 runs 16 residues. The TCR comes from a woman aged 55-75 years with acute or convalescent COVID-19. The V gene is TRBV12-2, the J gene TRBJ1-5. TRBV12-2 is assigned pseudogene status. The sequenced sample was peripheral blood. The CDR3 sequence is CASRWSGEGGNQPQHF. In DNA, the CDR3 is TGTGCAAGTCGCTGGTCGGGGGAGGGTGGCAATCAGCCCCAGCATTTT.